The 24 T cell receptor beta chains below come from one sample, sequenced in a study of cytomegalovirus exposure and HLA in healthy donors (dated by TCRdb to between 2016 and 2019). Libraries were made using the immunoSEQ multiplex PCR assay. Not all clones reach the TCRdb copy of this immuneACCESS table, which keeps in-frame sequences only. Checked studies attribute under half of the gap to unresolved V genes and leave the rest unexplained. The sample table contains about 130,000 clones; only one count was recorded for around 80% of them. Around 27% of the sample goes to the ten largest clones. Material: PBMCs. Source of these receptors: a man aged 25 to 40 in good health and CMV-seropositive.

This chain links TRBV9 with TRBJ1-2, with 9 bases matching TRBD1. Germline V gene sequence: CDR1 SGDLS, CDR2 YYNGEE. This CDR3 has 13 amino acids. Trimming took 3 bases from V and 4 from J; bases not matched to a gene: 1. The DNA for the CDR3 is TGTGCCAGCAGCGCACAGGGGGCCTATGGCTACACCTTC. Residues: CASSAQGAYGYTF.

V is TRBV6-5 and J is TRBJ2-7, with a weak D call TRBD2 (5 bases). Trimming left V 7 bases short and J 2 bases short, with 12 bases between. This CDR3 comprises 13 residues. The V gene's germline CDR1 is MNHEY and CDR2 SVGAGI. The CDR3 loop is CASIQPGAYEQYF. The DNA of the CDR3 is TGTGCCAGCATTCAACCCGGGGCCTACGAGCAGTACTTC.

V and J are TRBV5-1 and TRBJ2-2; 10 bases align to TRBD2. Trimming removed 4 bases from V and 6 bases from J; junction bases left unmatched: 3. Germline CDR1 is SGHRS and CDR2 is YFSETQ. This CDR3 contains 14 residues. For the CDR3, the DNA is TGCGCCAGCAGCCCGCTAGCGGGAGCCGGGGAGCTGTTTTTT. Its protein is CASSPLAGAGELFF.

V and J are TRBV2 and TRBJ1-2, with 11 positions matching TRBD1. CDR1 and CDR2 from the germline V gene are SNHLY and FYNNEI. The CDR3 spans 15 residues. The V gene end was trimmed by 4 bases and the J gene end by 4 bases; junction bases not matched to a gene: 5. CDR3 nucleotides: TGTGCCAGCAGTGGTCGGGACAGGGGGTCCTATGGCTACACCTTC. Protein product: CASSGRDRGSYGYTF.

The chain joins TRBV7-3 to TRBJ2-1; no firm D call. In germline, CDR1 is SGHTA, CDR2 FQGTGA. Trimming shortened V by 2 bases and J by 1 base, and 3 bases separated the two germline ends. The CDR3 loop spans 13 amino acids. CDR3 coding DNA: TGTGCCAGCAGCTTACAGTCCTACAATGAGCAGTTCTTC. Translating it yields CASSLQSYNEQFF.

On this clone itself: This sample includes further DNA sequences coding for the same CDR3. The J gene is TRBJ1-1, the V gene TRBV29-1, with 7 bases matching TRBD1. The CDR3 is 15 residues long. Germline CDR1 and CDR2: SQVTM and ANQGSEA. Trimming removed 1 base from V and 2 bases from J; junction bases left unmatched: 7. CDR3 in amino acids: CSVEGGRGVNTEAFF. The CDR3 DNA follows: TGCAGCGTTGAAGGTGGCAGGGGGGTAAACACTGAAGCTTTCTTT.

This chain connects TRBV19 to TRBJ1-1; TRBD1 matches 7 bases. CDR1 is LNHDA and CDR2 is SQIVND in the germline V gene (reference sequence). After removal of 4 bases from V and 0 bases from J, the junction contained 8 bases not matched to a gene. The CDR3 loop spans 16 amino acids. The CDR3 nucleotides read TGTGCCAGTAGTACCGGGACAGCATACATGAACACTGAAGCTTTCTTT. Translating gives CASSTGTAYMNTEAFF.

The chain joins TRBV5-4 to TRBJ1-6, with D maybe TRBD1 (5 bases). The CDR3 totals 16 residues. Trimming shortened V by 7 bases and J by 1 base, and 15 bases separated the two germline ends. Germline CDR1 SGHNT, CDR2 YYREEE (reference sequence). Here the CDR3 DNA reads TGTGCCAGCTTCCCCGGGGGGGTTTCCTATAATTCACCCCTCCACTTT. Translated: CASFPGGVSYNSPLHF.

V gene TRBV9 combines with J gene TRBJ2-3, with TRBD2 identical over 10 bases. J lost 2 bases, V lost 3 bases, and 3 bases had no gene match. Germline V CDR1 and CDR2: SGDLS, YYNGEE. The CDR3 runs to 15 residues. The CDR3 DNA sequence: TGTGCCAGCAGCGACCTAGCGGGGGTCACAGATACGCAGTATTTT. Encoded protein: CASSDLAGVTDTQYF.

The V and J genes are TRBV2 and TRBJ1-2, with TRBD1 matching 7 bases. CDR1 and CDR2 (germline): SNHLY, FYNNEI. J gave up 0 bases and V 11 bases, and 9 bases lay outside the gene matches. This CDR3 is built from 14 residues. The CDR3 nucleotides are TGTGCCGGGACCGACAGGGAAGCTAACTATGGCTACACCTTC. Translating gives CAGTDREANYGYTF.

J is TRBJ2-7 and V is TRBV18; TRBD1 matches at 8 bases. Trimming at V came to 3 bases and at J to 4 bases, leaving 8 bases not matched to a gene. Per germline, CDR1 KGHSH and CDR2 LQKENI. The CDR3 is 15 amino acids. CDR3: CASSPGQGETYEQYF. CDR3 in DNA: TGTGCCAGCTCACCCGGACAGGGCGAAACATACGAGCAGTACTTC.

The J gene is TRBJ1-2, the V gene TRBV9, with unresolved D. The CDR3 extends over 12 amino acids. Germline V lookup: CDR1 SGDLS, CDR2 YYNGEE. V was pared by 4 bases and J by 8 bases, with 12 bases between. CDR3 in DNA: TGTGCCAGCAGCCCATATACCGGGGGCTACACCTTC. This translates into CASSPYTGGYTF.

The V gene is TRBV6-5, the J gene TRBJ1-1, with 8 bases matching TRBD1. Germline V gene lookup returns CDR1 MNHEY and CDR2 SVGAGI. The CDR3 covers 15 residues. Unmatched junction bases numbered 15, after V lost 4 bases and J lost 11 bases. This CDR3 reads CASSSGTGGLIGAFF. CDR3 sequence (DNA): TGTGCCAGCAGTTCCGGGACAGGAGGACTCATTGGGGCTTTCTTT.

The V and J genes are TRBV6-6 and TRBJ2-5; tentatively, D is TRBD1 (5 bases). Per the germline V gene, CDR1 is MNHNY and CDR2 is SVGAGI (reference sequence). The CDR3 has 13 amino acids. V was shortened by 7 bases and J by 4 bases, with 13 bases between the two germline ends. CDR3 bases: TGTGCCAGCAATGTCGTTAGGGGAGAGACCCAGTACTTC. Protein: CASNVVRGETQYF.

This clone was seen ten or more times. This chain connects TRBV30 to TRBJ1-1; D gene uncertain. The CDR3 sequence is 12 residues long. Germline V gives CDR1 GTSNPN, CDR2 SVGIG (reference sequence). V lost 5 bases to trimming and J lost 0 bases, with 7 bases between them. This CDR3 is CAWCQMNTEAFF. CDR3 coding DNA: TGTGCCTGGTGCCAGATGAACACTGAAGCTTTCTTT. Variable domain in full (rest from reference TRBV30 and TRBJ1-1): SQTIHQWPATLVQPVGSPLSLECTVEGTSNPNLYWYRQAAGRGLQLLFYSVGIGQISSEVPQNLSASRPQDRQFILSSKKLLLSDSGFYLCAWCQMNTEAFFGQGTRLTVV.

The chain is built from TRBV9 and TRBJ2-1; TRBD2 agrees at 7 bases. The CDR3 is 14 residues long. The ends lost 0 bases at V and 3 bases at J; junction bases unmatched: 0. Germline CDR1 reads SGDLS; CDR2 reads YYNGEE. The CDR3 region is CASSVGTSYNEQFF. The CDR3 DNA is TGTGCCAGCAGCGTAGGGACTAGCTACAATGAGCAGTTCTTC.

The V and J genes are TRBV19 and TRBJ1-5; D gene unclear. Per the germline V gene, CDR1 is LNHDA and CDR2 is SQIVND (reference sequence). Trimming stripped 3 bases from V and 5 bases from J, with 11 bases between. The CDR3 runs 14 residues. CDR3 protein: CASSIPPGDQPQHF. The CDR3 DNA sequence: TGTGCCAGTAGTATTCCACCCGGGGATCAGCCCCAGCATTTT.

This clone was observed once. The chain carries TRBV6-1 and TRBJ2-1, with 7 bases aligning to TRBD1. Trimming cost V 8 bases and J 0 bases; bases outside gene matches: 4. There are 14 residues in the CDR3. Germline V lookup: CDR1 MNHNS, CDR2 SASEGT. In DNA, the CDR3 is TGTGCCAGCCCGACAGGGAGCTCCTACAATGAGCAGTTCTTC. Translated, it gives CASPTGSSYNEQFF.

The rearrangement links TRBV7-3 to TRBJ1-2; 7 nucleotides line up with TRBD1. After removal of 5 bases from V and 8 bases from J, the junction contained 11 bases not matched to a gene. Germline CDR1 is SGHTA and CDR2 is FQGTGA. The CDR3 is 14 amino acids. The CDR3 coding sequence is TGTGCCAGCAGCCTGACACGGGACAGTCGGGGCTACACCTTC. Translation: CASSLTRDSRGYTF. Complete variable domain (other parts from reference TRBV7-3 and TRBJ1-2): GAGVSQTPSNKVTEKGKYVELRCDPISGHTALYWYRQSLGQGPEFLIYFQGTGAADDSGLPNDRFFAVRPEGSVSTLKIQRTERGDSAVYLCASSLTRDSRGYTFGSGTRLTVV.

The rearrangement joins TRBV4-1 to TRBJ2-2; 7 bases align to TRBD1. The CDR3 is 17 residues long. With V trimmed by 1 base and J by 4 bases, 9 bases remained unmatched. Germline-derived CDR1 and CDR2 are MGHRA and YSYEKL. The chain's CDR3 is CASSQAPQGVITGELFF. CDR3 nucleotides: TGCGCCAGCAGCCAAGCGCCCCAGGGGGTGATCACCGGGGAGCTGTTTTTT.

The chain links TRBV4-3 to TRBJ2-1; 9 bases agree with TRBD1. Looked up from germline, CDR1 is LGHNA and CDR2 is YSLEER. This CDR3 has 14 residues. The trim removed 0 bases at V and 9 bases at J, leaving 3 bases unmatched. CDR3 amino acids: CASSQDYRGLEQFF. The CDR3 nucleotides are TGCGCCAGCAGCCAAGATTACAGGGGGCTTGAGCAGTTCTTC.

V is TRBV30 and J is TRBJ1-1; 7 nucleotides agree with TRBD1. Germline loops: CDR1 GTSNPN, CDR2 SVGIG (reference sequence). After removal of 5 bases from V and 5 bases from J, the junction contained 8 bases not matched to a gene. The CDR3 totals 13 residues. CDR3 in amino acids: CAWSEGGRTEAFF. As DNA, the CDR3 is TGTGCCTGGTCTGAAGGGGGCAGGACTGAAGCTTTCTTT.

This clone was observed a few times. The chain recombines TRBV20-1 with TRBJ1-1; D unclear. The germline V gene has CDR1 DFQATT and CDR2 SNEGSKA (reference sequence). The CDR3 contains 11 residues. Trimming stripped 2 bases from V and 1 base from J, with 2 bases between. The CDR3 is CSARRNTEAFF. The CDR3, as DNA: TGCAGTGCTAGACGGAACACTGAAGCTTTCTTT.

The rearrangement joins TRBV9 to TRBJ1-1, with D perhaps matching TRBD1 (6 bases). Germline V gene data show CDR1 as SGDLS and CDR2 as YYNGEE. The V gene lost 3 bases and the J gene lost 2 bases, with 11 bases spanning the gap. This CDR3 region has 14 residues. The CDR3 region has the DNA TGTGCCAGCAGCGCGGGACACAGAAACACTGAAGCTTTCTTT. Amino acids: CASSAGHRNTEAFF.